This T cell receptor (beta chain) was captured by sequencing in a study of CD8 T cells in ankylosing spondylitis. Germline values: CDR1 MNHNS, CDR2 SASEGT. Trimming took 6 bases from V and 6 from J, leaving 15 bases between them. The CDR3 runs 14 residues. TCRdb independently ran MiXCR on the 5' RACE reads; one entry per CDR3 protein. The table includes 250,000 or so distinct CDR3 sequences, roughly 10% detected once. The receptor's source is a male donor with ankylosing spondylitis or in good health (not recorded which). The sequencing sample was made of blood, either unsorted or a sorted T cell fraction (not recorded which). The rearrangement uses TRBV6-1 and TRBJ1-3; D gene unclear. CDR3 residues: CASSSLGRVNTIYF. The DNA for the CDR3 is TGTGCCAGCAGCTCCCTCGGCCGCGTAAACACCATATATTTT.